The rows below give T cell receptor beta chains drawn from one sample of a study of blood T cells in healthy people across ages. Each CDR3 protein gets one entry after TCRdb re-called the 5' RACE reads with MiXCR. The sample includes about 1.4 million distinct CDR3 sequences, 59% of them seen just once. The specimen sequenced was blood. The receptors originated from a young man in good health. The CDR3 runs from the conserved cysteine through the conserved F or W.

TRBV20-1,CSASSLGPKDTQYF
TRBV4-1,CASSRASGRVYIQYF
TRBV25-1,CASSDWGYETQYF
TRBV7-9,CASSFMRNEQFF
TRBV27,CASSLFGVGQPQHF
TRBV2,CASTFRPPTYEQYF
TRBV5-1,CASSYQGAENSPLHF
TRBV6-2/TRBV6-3,CASILDSGETQYF
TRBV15,CATSRERASTDTQYF
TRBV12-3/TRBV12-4,CASRRHFSSSVGDEQYF
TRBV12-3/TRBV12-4,CASGGTETPYEQYF
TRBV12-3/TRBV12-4,CASSEVDRLHRSSNSPLHF
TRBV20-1,CSASTRRNSPLHF
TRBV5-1,CACSWTTEFKNIQYF
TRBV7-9,CASSQGTREQYF
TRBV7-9,CASSLVGTKNEKLFF
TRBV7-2,CASSPGQRGVEQYF
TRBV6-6,CASSYAEGQETQYF
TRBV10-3,CAAGALNYTF
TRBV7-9,CASSSPSGQFDGYTF
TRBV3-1,CASSATGFSPEQYF
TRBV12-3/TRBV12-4,CASSLRQGGEQFF
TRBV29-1,CSAARGSGPYRSSYNEQFF
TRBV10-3,CAALQGPGGYGYTF
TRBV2,CASSDSYTF
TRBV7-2,CASSSSRDTDTQYF
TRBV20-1,CSAPKPLGDNEQFF
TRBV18,CASSPPRGRNSPLHF
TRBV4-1,CASSQPPRDEQYF
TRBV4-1,CASSPTTQGSYEQYF
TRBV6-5,CATGGGGLTDTQYF
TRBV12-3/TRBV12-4,CASSRDSGVETQYF
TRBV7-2,CASSTGTSGSTQYF
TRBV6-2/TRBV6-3,CASAESRVARGYTF
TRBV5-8,CASSLTGWAEAFF
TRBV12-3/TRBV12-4,CASGRDRESDTQYF
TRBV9,CASSVAQGIGANVLTF
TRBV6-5,CASSYGPGGKDTQYF
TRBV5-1,CASSQEDGTRETQYF
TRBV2,CAIDGGRGDQPQHF
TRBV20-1,CSASRAGNHEQFF
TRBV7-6,CASSLAGLAGGHYYEQYF
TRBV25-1,CASGAGVVEKLFF
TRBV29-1,CSVVRSGTNTEAFF
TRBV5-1,CASSLFSTLEQYF
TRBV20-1,CSARTTYGTDIISQHF